Below are 23 T cell receptor beta chains sequenced from a single sample in a study of human T cells and chemical hapten exposure. TCRdb reanalysed the RACE reads using MiXCR and keeps one entry per CDR3 protein. The sample contains about 99,000 distinct CDR3 sequences, around 12% of which appear only once. Described time point: patch test 1, 2 weeks after DPC sensitization. This sample's treatment: therapeutic diphenylcyclopropenone sensitization with weekly scalp DPC. The sequencing here drew on whole blood, taken in connection with sensitization to the hapten diphenylcyclopropenone (DPC). These receptors all stem from a woman in her forties with alopecia areata. Some clones in this sample may be carry-over from other donors' samples.

The chain uses TRBV27 and TRBJ2-4; D might be TRBD2 (6 bases). Trimming stripped 5 bases from V and 5 bases from J, with 22 bases between. CDR3 length equals 17 residues. CDR1 is MNHEY, CDR2 SMNVEV, per germline (reference sequence). In DNA, the CDR3 is TGTGCCAGCAGTAGACGACCGGGACTCCTAGGGGAAAACATTCAGTACTTC. Translating it yields CASSRRPGLLGENIQYF.

This clonotype was counted a few times. The chain combines TRBV5-1 with TRBJ2-7; 12 positions match TRBD1. With V trimmed by 3 bases and J by 5 bases, 12 bases remained unmatched. The CDR3 has 17 residues. CDR1 is SGHRS, CDR2 YFSETQ, per germline. The CDR3 DNA is TGCGCCAGCAGCTCAATACCTCCGGGACAGGGGGCCCACGAGCAGTACTTC. Protein product: CASSSIPPGQGAHEQYF.

This clonotype was recorded many times. This sequence joins TRBV28 and TRBJ1-5; 7 positions agree with TRBD1. CDR1 and CDR2 from the germline V gene are MDHEN and SYDVKM. The junction had 8 bases not matched to a gene; V was cut back by 5 bases and J by 4 bases. CDR3 length: 15 amino acids. The CDR3 nucleotides are TGTGCCAGCAGTGGACAAAGGACAGGAAATCAGCCCCAGCATTTT. Its translation is CASSGQRTGNQPQHF. Based on the CDR3 plus reference TRBV28 and TRBJ1-5, the full variable domain is DVKVTQSSRYLVKRTGEKVFLECVQDMDHENMFWYRQDPGLGLRLIYFSYDVKMKEKGDIPEGYSVSREKKERFSLILESASTNQTSMYLCASSGQRTGNQPQHFGDGTRLSIL.

In this sample, this clonotype turned up a few times. The chain recombines TRBV10-3 with TRBJ2-7, with 7 bases that match TRBD1. This CDR3 has 14 amino acids. Germline V gene lookup returns CDR1 ENHRY and CDR2 SYGVKD. The ends lost 4 bases at V and 2 bases at J; junction bases unmatched: 5. The CDR3 region has the DNA TGTGCCATCAGTGCACAGGGGCCCCCCTACGAGCAGTACTTC. Protein: CAISAQGPPYEQYF.

This clonotype was detected a few times. A read error may produce the germline difference seen at one junction end. The chain links TRBV11-2 to TRBJ2-4; TRBD2 might be the D (6 bases). Germline-derived CDR1 and CDR2 are SGHAT and FQNNGV. The CDR3 extends over 11 amino acids. CDR3 sequence: CASSWGLRLDF. Here the CDR3 DNA reads TGTGCCAGCAGCTGGGGACTCCGATTGGACTTC.

V gene TRBV6-2 or TRBV6-3 combines with J gene TRBJ2-1; D ambiguous. Germline-derived CDR1 and CDR2 are MNHEY and SVGEGT. The CDR3 is made up of 11 amino acids. CDR3 sequence reads: CAGGSYNEQFF. CDR3 nucleotides: TGTGCAGGTGGGTCCTACAATGAGCAGTTCTTC.

The gene calls are TRBV30 and TRBJ1-2; the match to TRBD1 covers 7 bases. Per the germline V gene, CDR1 is GTSNPN and CDR2 is SVGIG (reference sequence). The CDR3 totals 13 residues. V trimming: 3 bases; J trimming: 6 bases; junction bases outside the gene matches: 7. The CDR3 is CAWSRTGSHGYTF. In DNA, the CDR3 is TGTGCCTGGAGCCGGACAGGATCCCATGGCTACACCTTC. Supplemented by reference TRBV30 and TRBJ1-2, the full variable domain reads SQTIHQWPATLVQPVGSPLSLECTVEGTSNPNLYWYRQAAGRGLQLLFYSVGIGQISSEVPQNLSASRPQDRQFILSSKKLLLSDSGFYLCAWSRTGSHGYTFGSGTRLTVV.

This clonotype was seen repeatedly, ten times or more. V gene TRBV20-1 combines with J gene TRBJ2-3; 7 nucleotides line up with TRBD2. The CDR3 extends over 15 amino acids. V lost 3 bases, J lost 5 bases, and 11 bases stayed unmatched. Germline loops: CDR1 DFQATT, CDR2 SNEGSKA (reference sequence). This chain's CDR3 is CSARSSGNGVDTQYF. CDR3 nucleotides: TGCAGTGCTAGGTCCAGCGGGAACGGGGTAGATACGCAGTATTTT.

This clonotype has only a few counts. This chain connects TRBV28 to TRBJ1-3; no definite D call. This CDR3 comprises 16 residues. In germline, CDR1 is MDHEN, CDR2 SYDVKM. V was shortened by 5 bases and J by 0 bases, with 14 bases between the two germline ends. The CDR3 sequence: CASSPRAVLSGNTIYF. For the CDR3, the DNA is TGTGCCAGCAGTCCCCGGGCCGTTCTCTCTGGAAACACCATATATTTT.

The chain has TRBV15 and TRBJ1-6, with 10 nucleotides matching TRBD1. Germline-derived CDR1 and CDR2 are LNHNV and YYDKDF (reference sequence). V lost 0 bases and J lost 9; bases outside the gene matches: 5. CDR3 size: 16 residues. CDR3 DNA: TGTGCCACCAGCAGAGAATACGGGACAGGGGCTTCACCCCTCCACTTT. This encodes CATSREYGTGASPLHF. Variable domain in full (rest from reference TRBV15 and TRBJ1-6): DAMVIQNPRYQVTQFGKPVTLSCSQTLNHNVMYWYQQKSSQAPKLLFHYYDKDFNNEADTPDNFQSRRPNTSFCFLDIRSPGLGDTAMYLCATSREYGTGASPLHFGNGTRLTVT.

V usage is TRBV4-3 and J usage is TRBJ1-4; D is uncertain. Germline CDR1 LGHNA, CDR2 YSLEER. The CDR3 extends over 14 amino acids. V gave up 1 base and J gave up 6 bases, with 9 bases separating them. In DNA, the CDR3 is TGCGCCAGCAGCCAAGGGGATGGCGATGAAAAACTGTTTTTT. This sequence encodes CASSQGDGDEKLFF.

This clonotype came up a few times. The rearrangement joins TRBV18 to TRBJ1-4; D might be TRBD1 (6 bases). V lost 2 bases to trimming and J lost 3 bases, with 13 bases between them. The CDR3 contains 16 residues. The germline V gene has CDR1 KGHSH and CDR2 LQKENI. CDR3 coding DNA: TGTGCCAGCTCACCATCCAGGAGGGGGGCTAATGAAAAACTGTTTTTT. This translates into CASSPSRRGANEKLFF.

V and J are TRBV9 and TRBJ2-3, with D perhaps TRBD1 (6 bases). The CDR3 extends over 15 amino acids. V gave up 0 bases and J gave up 1 base, with 9 bases separating them. CDR1 and CDR2 from the germline V gene are SGDLS and YYNGEE. CDR3: CASSVDAGGTDTQYF. The CDR3 nucleotides read TGTGCCAGCAGCGTAGACGCAGGGGGCACAGATACGCAGTATTTT.

The chain links TRBV28 to TRBJ2-4, with 12 bases matching TRBD1. The CDR3 runs 15 residues. The V segment lost 6 bases and the J segment 6 bases; nucleotides outside the gene matches: 6. The germline CDR1 and CDR2 sequences are MDHEN and SYDVKM. This CDR3 reads CASSRGQGATNIQYF. The CDR3 region has the DNA TGTGCCAGCAGCCGGGGACAGGGGGCGACAAACATTCAGTACTTC.

The rearrangement joins TRBV20-1 to TRBJ2-7; weak D call: TRBD1 (6 bases). CDR3 length: 13 amino acids. V lost 2 bases and J 3 bases, leaving 11 bases between the germline ends. Germline V gives CDR1 DFQATT, CDR2 SNEGSKA (reference sequence). The CDR3 reads CSARPGQRYEQYF. In DNA, the CDR3 is TGCAGTGCTAGACCCGGACAGCGCTACGAGCAGTACTTC.

The genes are TRBV27 and TRBJ1-2; weak D call: TRBD1 (6 bases). Germline assignment: CDR1 MNHEY and CDR2 SMNVEV (reference sequence). The V end was cut by 5 bases, the J end by 8 bases, with 24 bases between. The CDR3 is 16 amino acids. The CDR3 bases are TGTGCCAGCAGTGTCCGTGGGGGCGCGTCCCTATGGGGCTACACCTTC. Amino acid sequence: CASSVRGGASLWGYTF.

In this sample, this clonotype turned up a few times. The rearrangement links TRBV5-5 to TRBJ2-3; D possibly corresponds to TRBD1 (6 bases). Germline V gene data show CDR1 as SGHKS and CDR2 as YYEKEE (reference sequence). The CDR3 spans 14 residues. The V and J ends lost 3 bases and 2 bases respectively, with 10 bases between them. For the CDR3, the DNA is TGTGCCAGCAGCTCTGGACAGAACACAGATACGCAGTATTTT. Translated: CASSSGQNTDTQYF.

V and J are TRBV11-2 and TRBJ2-7; 7 bases agree with TRBD2. This CDR3 is 14 amino acids long. J lost 3 bases, V lost 4 bases, and 6 bases had no gene match. The germline V gene encodes CDR1 SGHAT and CDR2 FQNNGV. The CDR3 sequence is CASSSLAENYEQYF. The CDR3 DNA sequence: TGTGCCAGCAGCTCTCTAGCGGAGAACTACGAGCAGTACTTC.

V usage is TRBV7-9 and J usage is TRBJ1-5; TRBD1 might be the D (6 bases). The germline V gene has CDR1 SEHNR and CDR2 FQNEAQ (reference sequence). The CDR3 spans 13 residues. V was pared by 6 bases and J by 6 bases, with 12 bases between. The CDR3 coding sequence is TGTGCCAGCAGACAGGGCGCCGGTCAGCCCCAGCATTTT. It yields the protein CASRQGAGQPQHF.

The genes are TRBV4-2 and TRBJ1-4, with D possibly matching TRBD1 (6 bases). Trimming stripped 0 bases from V and 5 bases from J, with 13 bases between. Germline V lookup: CDR1 LGHNA, CDR2 YNFKEQ. CDR3 size: 16 residues. CDR3 nucleotides: TGTGCCAGCAGCCAAGATATTGGGGGCGGGAATGAAAAACTGTTTTTT. Its translation: CASSQDIGGGNEKLFF.

In this sample, this clonotype turned up a few times. This chain links TRBV27 with TRBJ2-1; 11 bases line up with TRBD2. V shed 4 bases, J shed 4 bases, and the junction held 3 bases outside the gene matches. This CDR3 has 15 amino acids. Looked up from germline, CDR1 is MNHEY and CDR2 is SMNVEV (reference sequence). The CDR3 DNA sequence: TGTGCCAGCAGTTCGACTAGCGGGAATTACAATGAGCAGTTCTTC. Its translation is CASSSTSGNYNEQFF.

The genes are TRBV7-6 and TRBJ1-4; D unclear. The CDR3 runs 14 residues. Trimming took 5 bases from V and 3 from J, leaving 10 bases between them. The germline V gene has CDR1 SGHVS and CDR2 FNYEAQ. The CDR3 region is CASSLGGSNEKLFF. CDR3 bases: TGTGCCAGCAGCCTCGGTGGGTCTAATGAAAAACTGTTTTTT. Full variable domain (remainder filled in from reference TRBV7-6 and TRBJ1-4): GAGVSQSPRYKVTKRGQDVALRCDPISGHVSLYWYRQALGQGPEFLTYFNYEAQQDKSGLPNDRFSAERPEGSISTLTIQRTEQRDSAMYRCASSLGGSNEKLFFGSGTQLSVL.

The rearrangement uses TRBV6-5 and TRBJ2-4; D is possibly TRBD1 or TRBD2 (6 bases each). The CDR3 is 17 amino acids. Per the germline V gene, CDR1 is MNHEY and CDR2 is SVGAGI. V was cut by 0 bases and J by 0 bases, with 12 bases left in between. The CDR3 nucleotides read TGTGCCAGCAGTTACTCGATCCGGGGGCTAGCCAAAAACATTCAGTACTTC. Protein product: CASSYSIRGLAKNIQYF.